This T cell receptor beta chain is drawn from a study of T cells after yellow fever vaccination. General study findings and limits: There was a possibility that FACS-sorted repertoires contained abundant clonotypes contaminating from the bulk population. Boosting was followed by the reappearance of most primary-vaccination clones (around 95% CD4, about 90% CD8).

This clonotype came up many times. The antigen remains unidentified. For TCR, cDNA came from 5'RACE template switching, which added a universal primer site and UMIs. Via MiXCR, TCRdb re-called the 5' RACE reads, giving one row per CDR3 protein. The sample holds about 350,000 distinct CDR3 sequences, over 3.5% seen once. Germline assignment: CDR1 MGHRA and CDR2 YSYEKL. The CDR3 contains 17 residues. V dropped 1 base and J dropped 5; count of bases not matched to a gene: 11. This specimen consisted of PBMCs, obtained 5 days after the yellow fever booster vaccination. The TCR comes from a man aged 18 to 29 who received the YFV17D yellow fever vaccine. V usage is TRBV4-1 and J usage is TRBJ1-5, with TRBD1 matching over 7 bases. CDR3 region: CASSQGEQGRIDQPQHF. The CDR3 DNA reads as TGCGCCAGCAGCCAAGGGGAACAGGGGAGGATAGATCAGCCCCAGCATTTT.